These 21 T cell receptor beta chains came from one sample sequenced in a study of identical twins. TCRdb ran MiXCR on the 5' RACE reads and lists one entry per CDR3 protein. The sample shows 400,000 to 500,000 distinct CDR3 sequences, about a fifth of them seen only once. Sequenced: naive T cells sorted from blood. All receptors come from a man aged 45 to 65 in good health.

This chain links TRBV12-3 or TRBV12-4 with TRBJ1-2, with 8 bases that match TRBD1. The CDR3 contains 13 residues. The V and J ends lost 5 bases and 7 bases, in that order; junction bases with no gene match: 6. The CDR3 sequence: CASSTSTGVGYTF. The DNA for the CDR3 is TGTGCCAGCAGTACCTCGACAGGGGTTGGCTACACCTTC.

The V and J genes are TRBV25-1 and TRBJ1-1; TRBD1 matches at 8 bases. With V trimmed by 6 bases and J by 5 bases, 8 bases remained unmatched. Per the germline V gene, CDR1 is MGHDK and CDR2 is SYGVNS. The CDR3 extends over 14 amino acids. The CDR3 DNA reads as TGTGCCAGCAGGAAAACAGGGGGGAGGACTGAAGCTTTCTTT. Translation: CASRKTGGRTEAFF.

This clonotype was observed at least ten times. The chain employs TRBV5-1 and TRBJ2-7, with TRBD2 as a possible D gene (5 bases). Germline values: CDR1 SGHRS, CDR2 YFSETQ. The CDR3 has 14 amino acids. V lost 4 bases, J lost 1 base, and 12 bases lay in between. The CDR3 DNA reads TGCGCCAGCAGCCCGGGAACAGAATCCTACGAGCAGTACTTC. This codes for CASSPGTESYEQYF.

The chain is built from TRBV5-1 and TRBJ2-7; D possibly matches TRBD1 or TRBD2 (5 bases each). CDR3 length: 13 amino acids. CDR1 SGHRS and CDR2 YFSETQ come from the germline V gene. The V and J ends lost 4 bases and 7 bases respectively, with 15 bases between them. CDR3 in DNA: TGCGCCAGCAGCCAAACAGGACTCGGGGAGCAGTACTTC. Protein product: CASSQTGLGEQYF.

The rearrangement links TRBV5-1 to TRBJ1-6, with no clear D. Per germline, CDR1 SGHRS and CDR2 YFSETQ. There are 13 residues in the CDR3. Trimming removed 0 bases at V and 13 bases at J, with 11 bases between. CDR3 amino acids: CASSLAGFMPLHF. CDR3 coding DNA: TGCGCCAGCAGCTTGGCCGGGTTCATGCCCCTCCACTTT.

At least ten counts were recorded for this clonotype. This chain joins TRBV2 and TRBJ2-5; D is undetermined. Germline CDR1 and CDR2: SNHLY and FYNNEI. This CDR3 comprises 13 residues. V dropped 5 bases and J dropped 5 bases, with 12 bases sitting between them. CDR3 bases: TGTGCCAGCAGTCCTAGAGTACTCGAGACCCAGTACTTC. Its protein product is CASSPRVLETQYF.

This chain links TRBV24-1 with TRBJ1-1, with D uncertain. The CDR3 extends over 12 amino acids. CDR1 is KGHDR and CDR2 is SFDVKD in the germline V gene. Trimming stripped 5 bases from V and 8 bases from J, with 11 bases between. CDR3 residues: CATSGFRDEAFF. Written as DNA, the CDR3 is TGTGCCACCAGTGGCTTCAGAGACGAAGCTTTCTTT.

This clonotype was picked up a small number of times. V and J are TRBV7-2 and TRBJ2-7, with 7 bases that match TRBD2. V shed 1 base and J 11 bases; nucleotides not matched to a gene: 11. Per germline, CDR1 SGHTA and CDR2 FQGNSA. This CDR3 contains 14 residues. CDR3 DNA: TGTGCCAGCAGCTTAGACGGGCGGGAGCCGGCGAAGTACTTC. As protein: CASSLDGREPAKYF.

This clonotype was counted between two and nine times. This chain uses TRBV4-3 with TRBJ1-1, with D possibly TRBD1 on 5 matching bases. This CDR3 comprises 13 residues. Trimming pared 4 bases from V and 4 bases from J, leaving 10 bases between. From germline, CDR1 is LGHNA and CDR2 YSLEER. The CDR3 DNA sequence: TGCGCCAGCAGCCGTCAGGGAAGCACTGAAGCTTTCTTT. It codes for CASSRQGSTEAFF.

This clonotype was counted at least ten times. The chain joins TRBV5-1 to TRBJ2-5, with unresolved D. The CDR3 contains 13 residues. V was pared by 5 bases and J by 7 bases, with 15 bases between. Germline CDR1 and CDR2: SGHRS and YFSETQ. CDR3 sequence: CASRYDWTRTQYF. The CDR3 DNA follows: TGCGCCAGCAGGTACGACTGGACCAGGACCCAGTACTTC.

The chain uses TRBV20-1 and TRBJ2-2; D is undetermined. Deletions cut 6 bases from V and 0 bases from J, with 2 bases between. Looked up from germline, CDR1 is DFQATT and CDR2 is SNEGSKA (reference sequence). This CDR3 has 11 residues. DNA for the CDR3: TGCAGTGCCGCGAACACCGGGGAGCTGTTTTTT. Its translation: CSAANTGELFF.

The V and J genes are TRBV27 and TRBJ2-5; TRBD1 might be the D (5 bases). V was cut by 1 base and J by 4 bases, with 7 bases left in between. CDR1 is MNHEY, CDR2 SMNVEV, per germline (reference sequence). This CDR3 has 13 residues. The CDR3 coding sequence is TGTGCCAGCAGTTTATGGCAGGGAGAGACCCAGTACTTC. Its translation: CASSLWQGETQYF.

The chain links TRBV27 to TRBJ2-3; TRBD2 is a possible D gene (5 bases). This CDR3 region has 13 residues. Trimming left V 5 bases short and J 5 bases short, with 11 bases between. CDR1 MNHEY and CDR2 SMNVEV come from the germline V gene (reference sequence). DNA of the CDR3: TGTGCCAGCAGTACGGACTGGTTAGATACGCAGTATTTT. This codes for CASSTDWLDTQYF.

This clonotype came up many times. The V call is TRBV7-9, the J call TRBJ1-5; D might be TRBD1 (5 bases). This CDR3 has 14 residues. Per the germline V gene, CDR1 is SEHNR and CDR2 is FQNEAQ (reference sequence). With 5 bases removed from V and 7 bases from J, the gap between germline ends came to 15 bases. The CDR3 region has the DNA TGTGCCAGCAGCGCCTCAGGGACGGGCCAGCCCCAGCATTTT. Encoded protein: CASSASGTGQPQHF.

The sample holds a few counts of this clonotype. The chain combines TRBV25-1 with TRBJ2-2; D remains ambiguous. CDR1 and CDR2 from the germline V gene are MGHDK and SYGVNS. This CDR3 is 15 amino acids long. The V end lost 7 bases, the J end lost 4 bases, and 16 bases lay between the germline ends. The CDR3 loop is CASKTRQPFTGELFF. The CDR3 DNA follows: TGTGCCAGCAAAACCCGGCAGCCCTTCACCGGGGAGCTGTTTTTT.

This clonotype was found a few times. V gene TRBV7-3 combines with J gene TRBJ2-5; 8 positions match TRBD2. Germline CDR1 and CDR2: SGHTA and FQGTGA. The CDR3 extends over 15 amino acids. V was clipped by 8 bases and J by 1 base; unmatched bases: 9. The CDR3 DNA reads TGTGCCAGCGCCCGAGCGGGAGTCGCCCAAGAGACCCAGTACTTC. Its translation is CASARAGVAQETQYF.

This clonotype has only a few counts. This chain links TRBV3-1 with TRBJ2-5, with D tentatively TRBD1 or TRBD2 (5 bases each). Between the trimmed V and J ends, which lost 4 bases and 7 bases, there was a span of 16 bases. This CDR3 comprises 14 residues. The germline gives CDR1 LGHDT, CDR2 YNNKEL (reference sequence). Here the CDR3 DNA reads TGTGCCAGCAGCCCCTGGGGCGGGTCGGTGACCCAGTACTTC. Translating gives CASSPWGGSVTQYF.

This clonotype was recorded many times. The V and J genes are TRBV5-1 and TRBJ2-5, with D uncertain. Germline values: CDR1 SGHRS, CDR2 YFSETQ. CDR3 length equals 16 residues. V was shortened by 3 bases and J by 2 bases, with 17 bases between the two germline ends. For the CDR3, the DNA is TGCGCCAGCAGCTCTCGGACCTTGGTGACACAAGAGACCCAGTACTTC. Residues: CASSSRTLVTQETQYF. Using reference TRBV5-1 and TRBJ2-5 for the parts outside the CDR3, the full variable domain is KAGVTQTPRYLIKTRGQQVTLSCSPISGHRSVSWYQQTPGQGLQFLFEYFSETQRNKGNFPGRFSGRQFSNSRSEMNVSTLELGDSALYLCASSSRTLVTQETQYFGPGTRLLVL.

This clonotype was seen many times. The V and J genes are TRBV6-1 and TRBJ2-1; D is unresolved. CDR1 and CDR2 from the germline V gene are MNHNS and SASEGT. The CDR3 is 10 amino acids. Trimming removed 6 bases at V and 5 bases at J, with 2 bases between. The CDR3 sequence: CASSNNEQFF. CDR3 in DNA: TGTGCCAGCAGCAACAATGAGCAGTTCTTC.

This clonotype was detected only a few times. CDR3: CSHSGRGALRHNEQFF. The CDR3 DNA reads as TGCAGTCATTCGGGGCGGGGGGCCCTTCGTCACAATGAGCAGTTCTTC. The J gene is TRBJ2-1, the V gene TRBV20-1; 8 nucleotides agree with TRBD2. V shed 8 bases and J 5 bases; nucleotides not matched to a gene: 17. CDR1 and CDR2 from the germline V gene are DFQATT and SNEGSKA (reference sequence). This CDR3 spans 16 amino acids.

This clonotype was seen ten or more times. For the CDR3, the DNA is TGTGCCAGCAGCTTGTTCTCTACAACTAATGAAAAACTGTTTTTT. Translated, it gives CASSLFSTTNEKLFF. The chain joins TRBV5-5 to TRBJ1-4, with no clear D. Germline V gives CDR1 SGHKS, CDR2 YYEKEE (reference sequence). Trimming took off 1 base at V and 0 bases at J, with 7 bases between the two ends. The CDR3 sequence is 15 residues long.